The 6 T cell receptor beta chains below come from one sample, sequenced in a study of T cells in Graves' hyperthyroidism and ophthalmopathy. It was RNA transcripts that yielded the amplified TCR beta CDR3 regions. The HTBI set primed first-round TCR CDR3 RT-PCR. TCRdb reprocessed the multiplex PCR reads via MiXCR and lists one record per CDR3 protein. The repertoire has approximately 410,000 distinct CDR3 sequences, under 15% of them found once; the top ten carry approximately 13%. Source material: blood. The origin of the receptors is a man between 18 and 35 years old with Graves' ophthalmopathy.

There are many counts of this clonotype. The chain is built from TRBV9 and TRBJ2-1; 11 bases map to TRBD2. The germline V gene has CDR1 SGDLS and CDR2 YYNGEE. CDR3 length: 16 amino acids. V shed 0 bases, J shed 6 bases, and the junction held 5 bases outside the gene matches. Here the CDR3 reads CASSVDYSGRANEQFF. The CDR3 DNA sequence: TGTGCCAGCAGCGTAGATTATAGCGGGAGGGCCAATGAGCAGTTCTTC.

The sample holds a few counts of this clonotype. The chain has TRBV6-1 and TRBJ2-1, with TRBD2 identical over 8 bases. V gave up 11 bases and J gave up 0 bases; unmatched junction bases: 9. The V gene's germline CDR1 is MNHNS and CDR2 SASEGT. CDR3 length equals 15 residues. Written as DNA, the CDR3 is TGTGCCGGAACAGCGGGAGAGAACTCCTACAATGAGCAGTTCTTC. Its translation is CAGTAGENSYNEQFF.

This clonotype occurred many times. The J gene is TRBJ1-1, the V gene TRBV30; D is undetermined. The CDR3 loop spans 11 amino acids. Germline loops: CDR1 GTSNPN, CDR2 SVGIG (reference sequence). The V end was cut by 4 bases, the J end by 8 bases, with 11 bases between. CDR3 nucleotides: TGTGCCTGGACAGTGGACGGGGAAGCTTTCTTT. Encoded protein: CAWTVDGEAFF.

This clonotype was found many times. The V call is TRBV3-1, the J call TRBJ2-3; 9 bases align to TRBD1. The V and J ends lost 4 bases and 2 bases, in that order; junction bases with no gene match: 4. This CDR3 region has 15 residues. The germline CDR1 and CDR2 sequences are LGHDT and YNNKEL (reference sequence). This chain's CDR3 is CASSPGTGFTDTQYF. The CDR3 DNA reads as TGTGCCAGCAGCCCCGGGACAGGGTTCACAGATACGCAGTATTTT.

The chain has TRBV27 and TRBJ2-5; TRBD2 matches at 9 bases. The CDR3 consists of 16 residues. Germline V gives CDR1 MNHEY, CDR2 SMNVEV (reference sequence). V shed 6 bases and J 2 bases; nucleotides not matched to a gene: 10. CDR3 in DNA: TGTGCCAGCAGCGGGGACCCAGCGGGGGGACAAGAGACCCAGTACTTC. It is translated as CASSGDPAGGQETQYF.

CDR3 in DNA: TGTGCCAGTGCTCGGGGCCTCAGCACAGATACGCAGTATTTT. Translated, it gives CASARGLSTDTQYF. V and J are TRBV19 and TRBJ2-3, with D possibly being TRBD1 or TRBD2 (5 bases each). The germline V and J ends were trimmed by 8 bases and 0 bases, with 12 bases remaining between them. Germline CDR1 reads LNHDA; CDR2 reads SQIVND (reference sequence). CDR3 length: 14 residues.